This T cell receptor (beta chain) was identified during a study of blood T cell repertoires in COVID-19. Study-level background: Whether acute or convalescent, the COVID-19 samples came from the United States, Italy and Spain.

This clone was observed a few times. V was pared by 0 bases and J by 7 bases, with 13 bases between. The CDR3 loop spans 15 amino acids. Germline CDR1 LGHDT, CDR2 YNNKEL (reference sequence). Per the authors' pipeline: How many nucleated cells were present was estimated from reference gene primer amplification. Data came from immunoSEQ multiplex PCR; TCRdb stores just in-frame clones and leaves some out. Clone size and V and J calls were adopted from that table, with D and trimming inferred from the DNA. Here the sample spans roughly 290,000 clones, around 85% being singletons. The clonotype originates from a human donor with COVID-19, enrolled during active disease. The donor label of this sample is uncertain. The chain uses TRBV3-1 (or the pseudogene TRBV3-2) and TRBJ1-5, with a weak D call TRBD1 (5 bases). Sample: peripheral blood. CDR3 sequence reads: CASSQDQGEEQPQHF. In DNA form, the CDR3 reads TGTGCCAGCAGCCAAGATCAAGGGGAGGAACAGCCCCAGCATTTT.